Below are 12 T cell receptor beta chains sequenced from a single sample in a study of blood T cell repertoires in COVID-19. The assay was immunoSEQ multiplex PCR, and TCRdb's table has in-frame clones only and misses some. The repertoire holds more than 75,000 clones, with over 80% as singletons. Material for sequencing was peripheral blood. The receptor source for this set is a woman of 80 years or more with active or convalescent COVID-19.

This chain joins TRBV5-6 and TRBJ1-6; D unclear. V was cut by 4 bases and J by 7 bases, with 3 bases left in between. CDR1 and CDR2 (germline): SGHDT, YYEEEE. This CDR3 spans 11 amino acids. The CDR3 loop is CASSQNSPLHF. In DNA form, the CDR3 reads TGTGCCAGCAGCCAGAATTCACCCCTCCACTTT.

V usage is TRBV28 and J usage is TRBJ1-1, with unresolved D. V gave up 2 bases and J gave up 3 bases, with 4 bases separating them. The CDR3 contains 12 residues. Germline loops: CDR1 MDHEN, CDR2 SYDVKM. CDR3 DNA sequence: TGTGCCAGCAGTTTAGAGGACACTGAAGCTTTCTTT. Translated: CASSLEDTEAFF.

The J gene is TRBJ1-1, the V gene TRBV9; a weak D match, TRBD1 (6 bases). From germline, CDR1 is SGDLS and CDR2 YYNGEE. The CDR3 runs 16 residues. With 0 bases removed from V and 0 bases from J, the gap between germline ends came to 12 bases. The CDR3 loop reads CASSVVGGGLNTEAFF. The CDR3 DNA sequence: TGTGCCAGCAGCGTAGTAGGTGGGGGCTTGAACACTGAAGCTTTCTTT.

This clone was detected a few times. In DNA form, the CDR3 reads TGCGCCAGCAGCCAGATTGTTCGGGGGTCCTACGAGCAGTACTTC. This translates into CASSQIVRGSYEQYF. The V gene is TRBV4-3, the J gene TRBJ2-7, with a tentative D call TRBD2 (6 bases). The CDR3 consists of 15 residues. V was shortened by 3 bases and J by 1 base, with 13 bases between the two germline ends. The germline V gene has CDR1 LGHNA and CDR2 YSLEER.

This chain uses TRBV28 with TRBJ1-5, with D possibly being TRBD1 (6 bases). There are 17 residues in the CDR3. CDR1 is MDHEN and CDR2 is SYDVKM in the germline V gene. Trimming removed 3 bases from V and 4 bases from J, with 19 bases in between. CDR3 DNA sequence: TGTGCCAGCAGTTTCTCCGGGACAAAAACGCCGAATCAGCCCCAGCATTTT. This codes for CASSFSGTKTPNQPQHF.

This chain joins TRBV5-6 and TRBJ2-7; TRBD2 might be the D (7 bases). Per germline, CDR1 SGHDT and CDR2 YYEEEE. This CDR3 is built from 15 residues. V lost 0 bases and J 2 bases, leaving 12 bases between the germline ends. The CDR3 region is CASSLGGGGTYEQYF. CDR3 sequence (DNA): TGTGCCAGCAGCTTGGGCGGGGGCGGTACCTACGAGCAGTACTTC.

CDR3 region: CASSTGTSGATDEQFF. The CDR3 nucleotides read TGTGCCAGCAGCACGGGGACTAGCGGGGCCACGGATGAGCAGTTCTTC. The chain uses TRBV7-9 and TRBJ2-1; TRBD2 matches 13 bases. CDR3 length: 16 residues. Germline CDR1 reads SEHNR; CDR2 reads FQNEAQ (reference sequence). V lost 5 bases to trimming and J lost 8 bases; unmatched junction nucleotides: 9.

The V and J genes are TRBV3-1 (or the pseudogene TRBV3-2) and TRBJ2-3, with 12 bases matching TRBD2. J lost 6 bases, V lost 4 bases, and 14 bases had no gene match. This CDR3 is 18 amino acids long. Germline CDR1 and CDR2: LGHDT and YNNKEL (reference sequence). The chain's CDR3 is CASSLSTLAGGPGDTQYF. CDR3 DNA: TGTGCCAGCAGCCTATCGACCCTAGCGGGGGGGCCTGGGGATACGCAGTATTTT.

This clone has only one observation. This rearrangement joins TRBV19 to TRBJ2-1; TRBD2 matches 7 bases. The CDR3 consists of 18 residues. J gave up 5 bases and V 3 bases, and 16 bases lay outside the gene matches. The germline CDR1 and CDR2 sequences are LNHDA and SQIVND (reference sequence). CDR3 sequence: CASSINPGAAGRNNEQFF. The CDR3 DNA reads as TGTGCCAGTAGTATTAACCCCGGTGCAGCGGGAAGGAACAATGAGCAGTTCTTC.

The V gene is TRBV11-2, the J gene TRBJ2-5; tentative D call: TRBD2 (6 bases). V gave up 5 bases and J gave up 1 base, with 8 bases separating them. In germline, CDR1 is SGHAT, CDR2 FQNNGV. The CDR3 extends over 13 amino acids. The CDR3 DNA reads TGTGCCAGCAGCATTAGCGGCCAAGAGACCCAGTACTTC. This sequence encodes CASSISGQETQYF.

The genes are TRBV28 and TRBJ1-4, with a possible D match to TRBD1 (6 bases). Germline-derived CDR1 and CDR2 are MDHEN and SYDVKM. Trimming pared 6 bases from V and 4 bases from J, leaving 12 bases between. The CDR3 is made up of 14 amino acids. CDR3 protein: CASRVDRRNEKLFF. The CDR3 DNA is TGTGCCAGCAGAGTGGACAGACGTAATGAAAAACTGTTTTTT.

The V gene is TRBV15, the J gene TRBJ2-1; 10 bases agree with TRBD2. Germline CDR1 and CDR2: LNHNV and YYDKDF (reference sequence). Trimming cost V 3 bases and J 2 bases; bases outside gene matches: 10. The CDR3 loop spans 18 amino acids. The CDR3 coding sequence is TGTGCCACCAGCAGTCCAGGTTTCAGCGGGGGGGCCTACAATGAGCAGTTCTTC. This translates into CATSSPGFSGGAYNEQFF.